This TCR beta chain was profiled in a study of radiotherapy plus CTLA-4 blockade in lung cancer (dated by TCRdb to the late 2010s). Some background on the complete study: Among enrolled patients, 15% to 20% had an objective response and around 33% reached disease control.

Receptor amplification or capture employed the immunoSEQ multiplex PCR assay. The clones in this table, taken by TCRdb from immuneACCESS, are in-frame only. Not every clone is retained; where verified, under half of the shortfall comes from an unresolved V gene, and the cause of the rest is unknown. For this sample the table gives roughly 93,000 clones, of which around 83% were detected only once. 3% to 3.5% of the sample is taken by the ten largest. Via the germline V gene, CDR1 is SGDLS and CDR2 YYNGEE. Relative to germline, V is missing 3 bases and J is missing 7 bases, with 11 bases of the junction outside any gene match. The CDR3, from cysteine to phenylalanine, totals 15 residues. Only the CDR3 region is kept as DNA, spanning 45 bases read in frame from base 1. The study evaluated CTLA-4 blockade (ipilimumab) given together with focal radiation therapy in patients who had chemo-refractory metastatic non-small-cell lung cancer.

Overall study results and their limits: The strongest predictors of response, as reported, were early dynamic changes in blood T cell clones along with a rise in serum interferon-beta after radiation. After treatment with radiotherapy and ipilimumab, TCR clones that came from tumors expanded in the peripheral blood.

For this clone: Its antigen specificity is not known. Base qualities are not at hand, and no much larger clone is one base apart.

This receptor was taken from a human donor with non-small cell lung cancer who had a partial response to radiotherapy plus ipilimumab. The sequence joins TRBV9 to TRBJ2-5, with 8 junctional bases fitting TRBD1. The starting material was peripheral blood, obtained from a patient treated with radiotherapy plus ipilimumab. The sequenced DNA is TGTGCCAGCAGCGCCTCACCGACAGGGGCGGGGACCCAGTACTTC. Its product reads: CASSASPTGAGTQYF. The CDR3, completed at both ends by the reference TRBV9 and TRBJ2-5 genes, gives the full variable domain DSGVTQTPKHLITATGQRVTLRCSPRSGDLSVYWYQQSLDQGLQFLIQYYNGEERAKGNILERFSAQQFPDLHSELNLSSLELGDSALYFCASSASPTGAGTQYFGPGTRLLVL.